The 21 T cell receptor beta chains below were found in one sample sequenced in a study of cytomegalovirus exposure and HLA in healthy donors (TCRdb year 2017). Preparation of the library involved the immunoSEQ multiplex PCR assay. For the multiplex PCR, a mixture combining 60 forward primers for TCR Vbeta segments and 13 reverse primers for TCR Jbeta segments was used. The source is immuneACCESS, and TCRdb retained only in-frame sequences with V and J called. Part of the clones is not carried over; for the studies checked, unresolved V genes explain less than half of this, and the remainder is unexplained. The sample's table covers about 200,000 clones. Of the sample, 0.75% to 1% falls within the top ten clones. The sequenced sample was PBMCs. These receptors all come from a young woman in good health and CMV-seropositive.

The rearrangement links TRBV2 to TRBJ2-3; 10 bases are shared with TRBD2. Trimming removed 10 bases from V and 6 bases from J; junction bases left unmatched: 10. The CDR3 totals 14 residues. The germline gives CDR1 SNHLY, CDR2 FYNNEI. The CDR3 nucleotides are TGTGCCATAGGGGAGCGGGAGGGCCCCGATACGCAGTATTTT. Protein: CAIGEREGPDTQYF.

This chain uses TRBV2 with TRBJ2-2, with 7 bases aligning to TRBD1. The V and J ends lost 6 bases and 6 bases, in that order; junction bases with no gene match: 13. This CDR3 region has 16 residues. Germline CDR1 and CDR2: SNHLY and FYNNEI. CDR3 sequence (DNA): TGTGCCAGCAGCCCCAGGGGGTGGGAATCGTCCGGGGAGCTGTTTTTT. It codes for CASSPRGWESSGELFF.

CDR3 residues: CASTQYDTEAFF. CDR3 in DNA: TGTGCCAGCACCCAGTACGACACTGAAGCTTTCTTT. The genes are TRBV11-2 and TRBJ1-1, with unresolved D. Germline CDR1 is SGHAT and CDR2 is FQNNGV. The CDR3 contains 12 residues. Trimming left V 7 bases short and J 3 bases short, with 9 bases between.

The chain joins TRBV11-3 to TRBJ2-5; D gene uncertain. The CDR3 sequence is 14 residues long. Trimming cost V 2 bases and J 1 base, with 8 bases left between them. Germline loops: CDR1 SGHNT, CDR2 YENEEA. The CDR3 protein is CASSLPPSQETQYF. The CDR3 bases are TGTGCCAGCAGCTTACCTCCTAGCCAAGAGACCCAGTACTTC.

The chain recombines TRBV25-1 with TRBJ2-3; perhaps TRBD1 as D (6 bases). The CDR3 totals 14 residues. CDR1 and CDR2 (germline): MGHDK, SYGVNS. Trimming took off 2 bases at V and 4 bases at J, with 10 bases between the two ends. In nucleotides, the CDR3 is TGTGCCAGCAGTGAACAGGGGCTAGCAGATACGCAGTATTTT. Translation: CASSEQGLADTQYF.

The rearrangement uses TRBV9 and TRBJ2-1, with TRBD1 matching over 9 bases. Looked up from germline, CDR1 is SGDLS and CDR2 is YYNGEE. The junction had 12 bases not matched to a gene; V was cut back by 6 bases and J by 8 bases. The CDR3 runs to 15 residues. The CDR3 DNA sequence: TGTGCCAGCACCAACCGGGACAGGGTTAACGATGAGCAGTTCTTC. Translation: CASTNRDRVNDEQFF.

The J gene is TRBJ1-1, the V gene TRBV10-1, with TRBD1 matching 7 bases. The J segment lost 5 bases and the V segment lost 4 bases, leaving 7 bases of the junction unmatched. CDR1 WNHNN and CDR2 SYGVQD come from the germline V gene (reference sequence). CDR3 length equals 14 residues. In DNA form, the CDR3 reads TGCGCCAGCAGTGCGACAGGGAGGAGAACTGAAGCTTTCTTT. This translates into CASSATGRRTEAFF.

The V gene is TRBV19, the J gene TRBJ2-4; possible D gene TRBD1, 6 bases. The CDR3 loop spans 13 amino acids. Trimming took off 7 bases at V and 6 bases at J, with 13 bases between the two ends. The V gene's germline CDR1 is LNHDA and CDR2 SQIVND (reference sequence). CDR3 region: CASTTGMGNIQYF. In DNA, the CDR3 is TGTGCCAGTACAACAGGGATGGGAAACATTCAGTACTTC.

This chain uses TRBV28 with TRBJ1-1, with a tentative D call TRBD1 (5 bases). This CDR3 spans 13 amino acids. Germline values: CDR1 MDHEN, CDR2 SYDVKM. Deletions cut 6 bases from V and 1 base from J, with 9 bases between. The CDR3 reads CASSLTGNTEAFF. CDR3 nucleotide sequence: TGTGCCAGCAGCTTAACAGGGAACACTGAAGCTTTCTTT.

This chain uses TRBV10-3 with TRBJ1-1, with 10 bases aligning to TRBD1. Unmatched junction bases numbered 7, after V lost 6 bases and J lost 3 bases. In germline, CDR1 is ENHRY, CDR2 SYGVKD. This CDR3 comprises 15 residues. This CDR3 is CAISPSDRGDTEAFF. Here the CDR3 DNA reads TGTGCCATCAGCCCGTCGGACAGGGGGGACACTGAAGCTTTCTTT.

This chain links TRBV30 with TRBJ1-1, with 9 bases identical to TRBD1. With 2 bases clipped from V and 3 bases from J, the junction kept 7 bases outside the gene matches. Germline CDR1 reads GTSNPN; CDR2 reads SVGIG (reference sequence). This CDR3 has 15 residues. The CDR3, as DNA: TGTGCCTGGAGTCATCCGGGACAGGGTGACACTGAAGCTTTCTTT. This gives the protein CAWSHPGQGDTEAFF.

The chain combines TRBV7-8 with TRBJ2-7; 8 bases are a match to TRBD2. With 0 bases clipped from V and 3 bases from J, the junction kept 4 bases outside the gene matches. The CDR3 totals 15 residues. Germline assignment: CDR1 SGHVS and CDR2 FQNEAQ. The CDR3 nucleotides are TGTGCCAGCAGCTTAGCTAGCGGGAAGAGCTACGAGCAGTACTTC. It yields the protein CASSLASGKSYEQYF.

This rearrangement joins TRBV29-1 to TRBJ2-1, with 8 bases aligning to TRBD1. Germline CDR1 is SQVTM and CDR2 is ANQGSEA. V dropped 3 bases and J dropped 8; count of bases not matched to a gene: 6. The CDR3 loop spans 13 amino acids. The chain's CDR3 is CSVDRGRRDEQFF. Here the CDR3 DNA reads TGCAGCGTTGACAGGGGGCGCCGCGATGAGCAGTTCTTC.

The genes are TRBV28 and TRBJ2-7; 7 nucleotides line up with TRBD2. The CDR3 covers 18 residues. V lost 3 bases to trimming and J lost 1 base; unmatched junction nucleotides: 15. Germline V gene sequence: CDR1 MDHEN, CDR2 SYDVKM. The CDR3 coding sequence is TGTGCCAGCAGTTTTGATTCGGGGGGATTACCACCGTCCTACGAGCAGTACTTC. Amino acids: CASSFDSGGLPPSYEQYF.

J is TRBJ1-5 and V is TRBV12-5, with TRBD1 matching over 8 bases. The V segment lost 0 bases and the J segment 0 bases; nucleotides outside the gene matches: 19. Germline V gene sequence: CDR1 LGHNT, CDR2 FRNRAP. The CDR3 runs 22 residues. The CDR3 loop is CASGLVPTGAALYPYSNQPQHF. DNA for the CDR3: TGTGCTAGTGGTTTGGTACCGACAGGGGCCGCCCTCTATCCTTATAGCAATCAGCCCCAGCATTTT.

The V call is TRBV5-4, the J call TRBJ2-3, with 11 nucleotides matching TRBD1. The CDR3 runs to 11 residues. V shed 10 bases, J shed 6 bases, and the junction held 1 base outside the gene matches. Germline-derived CDR1 and CDR2 are SGHNT and YYREEE (reference sequence). In DNA form, the CDR3 reads TGTGCCGGGACAGGGGGGGATACGCAGTATTTT. Its translation: CAGTGGDTQYF.

This chain uses TRBV6-6 with TRBJ2-5; 10 bases agree with TRBD1. V shed 4 bases and J 2 bases; nucleotides not matched to a gene: 4. Germline-derived CDR1 and CDR2 are MNHNY and SVGAGI (reference sequence). The CDR3 consists of 15 residues. For the CDR3, the DNA is TGTGCCAGCAGTTCGACAGGGGGCGGGCAAGAGACCCAGTACTTC. Translating gives CASSSTGGGQETQYF.

This chain joins TRBV18 and TRBJ1-1, with D maybe TRBD1 (6 bases). V lost 4 bases, J lost 5 bases, and 8 bases lay in between. This CDR3 comprises 12 residues. Germline V lookup: CDR1 KGHSH, CDR2 LQKENI. CDR3 region: CASSQGVTEAFF. CDR3 coding DNA: TGTGCCAGCTCACAGGGGGTAACTGAAGCTTTCTTT.

The chain uses TRBV30 and TRBJ1-2; D not resolved. The V gene's germline CDR1 is GTSNPN and CDR2 SVGIG (reference sequence). This CDR3 is built from 12 residues. Trimming stripped 2 bases from V and 4 bases from J, with 8 bases between. The CDR3 region is CAWSPTTYGYTF. DNA for the CDR3: TGTGCCTGGAGTCCAACAACCTATGGCTACACCTTC. Based on the CDR3 plus reference TRBV30 and TRBJ1-2, the full variable domain is SQTIHQWPATLVQPVGSPLSLECTVEGTSNPNLYWYRQAAGRGLQLLFYSVGIGQISSEVPQNLSASRPQDRQFILSSKKLLLSDSGFYLCAWSPTTYGYTFGSGTRLTVV.

The chain couples TRBV29-1 to TRBJ1-3, with D tentatively TRBD1 (5 bases). Per the germline V gene, CDR1 is SQVTM and CDR2 is ANQGSEA. The V and J ends lost 7 bases and 7 bases respectively, with 20 bases between them. The CDR3 is 14 amino acids. The CDR3 loop reads CSAFSPGGENTIYF. The CDR3 DNA reads TGCAGCGCCTTTTCCCCGGGGGGTGAGAACACCATATATTTT.

In the case of this clone: The junction differs from germline at one of its ends, possibly a read error. The chain joins TRBV28 to TRBJ2-7; 9 positions agree with TRBD1. The CDR3 covers 10 residues. Germline-derived CDR1 and CDR2 are MDHEN and SYDVKM. The CDR3 DNA follows: TGTGCCAGCAGGGGACAGGGTTGGCACTTC. Its translation is CASRGQGWHF. Looking up the rest from reference TRBV28 and TRBJ2-7 gives the full variable domain: DVKVTQSSRYLVKRTGEKVFLECVQDMDHENMFWYRQDPGLGLRLIYFSYDVKMKEKGDIPEGYSVSREKKERFSLILESASTNQTSMYLCASRGQGWHFGPGTRLTVT.